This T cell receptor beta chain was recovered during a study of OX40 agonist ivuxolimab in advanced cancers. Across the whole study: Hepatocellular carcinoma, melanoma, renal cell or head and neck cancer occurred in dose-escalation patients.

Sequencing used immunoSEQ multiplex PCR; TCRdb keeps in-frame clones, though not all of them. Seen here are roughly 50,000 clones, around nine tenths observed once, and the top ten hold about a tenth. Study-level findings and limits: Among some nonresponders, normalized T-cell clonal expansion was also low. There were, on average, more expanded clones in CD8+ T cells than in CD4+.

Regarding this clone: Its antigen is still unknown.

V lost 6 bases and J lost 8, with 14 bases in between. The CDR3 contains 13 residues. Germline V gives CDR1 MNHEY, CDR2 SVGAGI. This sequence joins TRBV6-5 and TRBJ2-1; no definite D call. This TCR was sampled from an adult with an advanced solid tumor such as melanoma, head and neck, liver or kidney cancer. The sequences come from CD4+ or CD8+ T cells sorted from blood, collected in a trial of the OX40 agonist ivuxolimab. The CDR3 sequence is CASSPPPIHEQFF. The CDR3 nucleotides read TGTGCCAGCAGCCCCCCACCCATACATGAGCAGTTCTTC.